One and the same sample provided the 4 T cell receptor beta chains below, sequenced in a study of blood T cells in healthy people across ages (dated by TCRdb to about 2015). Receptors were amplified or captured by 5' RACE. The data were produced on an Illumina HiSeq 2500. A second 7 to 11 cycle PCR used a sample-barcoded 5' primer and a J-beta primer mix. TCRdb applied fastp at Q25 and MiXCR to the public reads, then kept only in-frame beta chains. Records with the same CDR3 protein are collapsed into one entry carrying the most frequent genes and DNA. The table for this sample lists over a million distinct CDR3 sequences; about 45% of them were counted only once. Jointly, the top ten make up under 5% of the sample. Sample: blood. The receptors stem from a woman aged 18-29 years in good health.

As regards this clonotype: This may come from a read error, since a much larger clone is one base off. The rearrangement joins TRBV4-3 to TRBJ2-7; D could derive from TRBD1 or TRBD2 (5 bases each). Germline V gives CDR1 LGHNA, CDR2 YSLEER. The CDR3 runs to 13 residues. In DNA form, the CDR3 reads TGCGCCAGCGGCCACACGTCAGGGAGCGAGCAGTACTTC. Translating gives CASGHTSGSEQYF.

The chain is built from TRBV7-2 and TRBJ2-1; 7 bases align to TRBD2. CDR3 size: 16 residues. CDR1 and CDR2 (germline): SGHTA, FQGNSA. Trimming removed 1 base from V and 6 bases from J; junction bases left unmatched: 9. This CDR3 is CASSLVSAGRANEQFF. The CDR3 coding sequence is TGTGCCAGCAGCTTAGTTTCCGCGGGGAGGGCCAATGAGCAGTTCTTC.

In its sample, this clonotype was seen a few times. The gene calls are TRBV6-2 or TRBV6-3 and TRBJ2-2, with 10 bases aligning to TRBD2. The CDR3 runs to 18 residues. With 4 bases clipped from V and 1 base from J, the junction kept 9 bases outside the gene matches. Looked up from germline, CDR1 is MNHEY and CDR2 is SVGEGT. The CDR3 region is CASSSYPGLAKNTGELFF. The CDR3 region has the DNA TGTGCCAGCAGTTCATACCCGGGACTAGCGAAGAACACCGGGGAGCTGTTTTTT.

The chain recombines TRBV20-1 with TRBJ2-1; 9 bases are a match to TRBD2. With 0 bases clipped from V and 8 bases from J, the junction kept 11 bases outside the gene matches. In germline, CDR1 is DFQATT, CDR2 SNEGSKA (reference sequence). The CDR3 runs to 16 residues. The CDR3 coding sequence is TGCAGTGCTAGAGATTTCGGGACTAGCTGGGACGATGAGCAGTTCTTC. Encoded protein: CSARDFGTSWDDEQFF.